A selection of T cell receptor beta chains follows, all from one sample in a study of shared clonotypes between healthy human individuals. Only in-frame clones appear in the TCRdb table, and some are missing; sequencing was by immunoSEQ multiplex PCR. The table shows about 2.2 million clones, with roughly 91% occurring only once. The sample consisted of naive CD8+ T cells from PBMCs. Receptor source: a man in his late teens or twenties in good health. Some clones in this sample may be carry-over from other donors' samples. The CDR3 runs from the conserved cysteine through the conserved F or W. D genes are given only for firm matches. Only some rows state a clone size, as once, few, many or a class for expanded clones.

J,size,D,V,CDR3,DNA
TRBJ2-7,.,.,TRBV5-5,CASSPGGRSYEQYF,TGTGCCAGCAGCCCGGGTGGGAGGTCCTACGAGCAGTACTTC
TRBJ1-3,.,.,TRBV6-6,CASSYSSIPGNTIYF,TGTGCCAGCAGTTACTCGAGTATCCCTGGAAACACCATATATTTT
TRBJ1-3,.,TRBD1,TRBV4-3,CASSQGGQAGNTIYF,TGCGCCAGCAGCCAAGGCGGACAGGCTGGAAACACCATATATTTT
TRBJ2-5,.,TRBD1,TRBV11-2,CASSFRTGRETQYF,TGTGCCAGCAGCTTCCGGACAGGGCGGGAGACCCAGTACTTC
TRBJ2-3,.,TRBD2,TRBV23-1,CASSQSPERGVTDTQYF,TGCGCCAGCAGTCAATCCCCCGAGCGGGGAGTCACAGATACGCAGTATTTT
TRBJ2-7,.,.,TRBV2,CASSYAGAYEQYF,TGTGCCAGCAGTTACGCCGGGGCCTACGAGCAGTACTTC
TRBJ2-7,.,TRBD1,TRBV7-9,CASSLSDRADF,TGTGCCAGCAGCTTATCTGACAGGGCAGACTTC
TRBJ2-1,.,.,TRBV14,CASSQEPIPYNEQFF,TGTGCCAGCAGCCAAGAACCCATCCCCTACAATGAGCAGTTCTTC
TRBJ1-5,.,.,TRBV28,CASSFWGSQTDQPQHF,TGTGCCAGCAGTTTTTGGGGGTCTCAAACGGATCAGCCCCAGCATTTT
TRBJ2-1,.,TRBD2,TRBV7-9,CASIRSASGGVSYNEQFF,TGTGCCAGCATCCGCAGTGCTAGCGGGGGGGTCTCCTACAATGAGCAGTTCTTC
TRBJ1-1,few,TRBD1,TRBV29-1,CSVAGTGGAFF,TGCAGCGTTGCCGGGACAGGGGGGGCTTTCTTT
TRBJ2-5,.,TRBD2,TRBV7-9,CASSSPPLAGRETQYF,TGTGCCAGCAGCTCACCCCCGCTAGCGGGACGGGAGACCCAGTACTTC
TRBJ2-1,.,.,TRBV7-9,CASSPGTPVGNEQFF,TGTGCCAGCAGCCCCGGGACGCCGGTTGGGAATGAGCAGTTCTTC
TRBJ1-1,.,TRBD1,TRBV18,CASSPGTAEAFF,TGTGCCAGCTCACCAGGGACAGCTGAAGCTTTCTTT
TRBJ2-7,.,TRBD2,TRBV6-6,CASSYSAGGSYEQYF,TGTGCCAGCAGTTACTCTGCGGGAGGGTCCTACGAGCAGTACTTC
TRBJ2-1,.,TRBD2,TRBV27,CASRGLAGGNSYNEQFF,TGTGCCAGCAGGGGACTAGCGGGAGGGAACTCCTACAATGAGCAGTTCTTC
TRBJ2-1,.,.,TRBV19,CASSIWEYNEQFF,TGTGCCAGTAGTATTTGGGAATACAATGAGCAGTTCTTC
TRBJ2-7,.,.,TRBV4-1,CASSQESATSYEQYF,TGCGCCAGCAGCCAAGAATCGGCCACCTCCTACGAGCAGTACTTC
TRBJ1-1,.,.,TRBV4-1,CASSQTGRGEAFF,TGCGCCAGCAGCCAGACGGGGAGGGGAGAAGCTTTCTTT
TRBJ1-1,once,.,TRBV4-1,CASGEGNTEAFF,TGCGCCAGCGGCGAAGGGAACACTGAAGCTTTCTTT
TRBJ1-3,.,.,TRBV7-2,CASSRRELYF,TGTGCCAGCAGCAGACGCGAGTTATATTTT
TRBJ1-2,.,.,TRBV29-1,CSVEGQAYGYTF,TGCAGCGTTGAAGGACAGGCCTATGGCTACACCTTC
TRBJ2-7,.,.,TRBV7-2,CASSPLPAYEQYF,TGTGCCAGCAGCCCGCTCCCCGCCTACGAGCAGTACTTC
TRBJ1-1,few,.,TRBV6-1,CASSELQGMNTEAFF,TGTGCCAGCAGTGAATTGCAGGGTATGAACACTGAAGCTTTCTTT
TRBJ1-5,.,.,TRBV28,CASSEGQLDQPQHF,TGTGCCAGCAGTGAAGGACAGTTAGATCAGCCCCAGCATTTT